This T cell receptor beta chain came from a study of breast tumors, draining lymph nodes, adjacent tissues. Study-wide points: That most tumor T cells come from lymph nodes remained unproven. Compared with lymph nodes, tumors were less diverse; compared with nontumor tissue, more. Most tumor T cells seemingly derive from lymph node, then expand in tumor. Luminal-like breast cancer showed significantly higher tumor–nontumor repertoire similarity than basal-like.

Using its own MiXCR run on the multiplex PCR reads, TCRdb lists one record per CDR3 protein. The table lists approximately 230,000 distinct CDR3 sequences, under 35% of them singletons. J lost 4 bases, V lost 4 bases, and 7 bases had no gene match. The CDR3 covers 15 residues. CDR1 and CDR2 from the germline V gene are LGHDT and YNNKEL (reference sequence). Breast cancer patients provided tissue from their axillary draining lymph nodes. A remark on this clonotype: No antigen is known for it.

The source material was axillary lymph node tissue. This receptor was identified in a female donor with breast cancer. Some clones in this sample may be carry-over from other donors' samples. The chain carries TRBV3-1 and TRBJ1-2; TRBD1 aligns across 9 bases. The CDR3 DNA reads as TGTGCCAGCAGCCTGAACAGGGGGCTGATCTATGGCTACACCTTC. Translated, it gives CASSLNRGLIYGYTF.